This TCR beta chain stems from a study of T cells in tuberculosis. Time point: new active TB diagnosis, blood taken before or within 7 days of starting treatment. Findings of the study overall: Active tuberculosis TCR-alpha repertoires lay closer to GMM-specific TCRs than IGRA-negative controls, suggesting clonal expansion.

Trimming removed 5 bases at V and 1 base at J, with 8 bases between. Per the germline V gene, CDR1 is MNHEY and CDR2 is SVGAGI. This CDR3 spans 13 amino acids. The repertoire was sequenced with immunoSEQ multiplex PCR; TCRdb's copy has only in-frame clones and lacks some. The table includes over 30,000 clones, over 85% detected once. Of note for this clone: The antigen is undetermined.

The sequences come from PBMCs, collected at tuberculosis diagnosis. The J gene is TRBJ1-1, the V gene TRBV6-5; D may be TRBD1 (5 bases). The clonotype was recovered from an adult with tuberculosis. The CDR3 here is CASSLGQNTEAFF. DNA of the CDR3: TGTGCCAGCAGTCTCGGACAGAACACTGAAGCTTTCTTT.